Here is one T cell receptor beta chain with its context. Its antigen is still unknown. These data belong to a study of CD8 T cells in ankylosing spondylitis. The study, taken as a whole, reports: Significantly higher representation of disease-linked clones was reported for matched ankylosing spondylitis synovial fluid. Apparently characteristic of ankylosing spondylitis blood was a TCR beta motif (roughly 8 highly homologous variants). Some motif variants were previously reported in reactive arthritis synovial fluid and blood. Disease-associated clones were CD8+ and fairly uncommon in peripheral blood.

From germline, CDR1 is SQVTM and CDR2 ANQGSEA. The CDR3 covers 13 residues. V gave up 5 bases and J gave up 0 bases, with 8 bases separating them. Making use of molecular barcodes, quantitative 5'-RACE generated TCR beta libraries. TCRdb itself ran the 5' RACE reads through MiXCR, one entry per CDR3 protein. The sample lists around 440,000 distinct CDR3 sequences, roughly a sixth seen once, with around 0.92% in the top ten. This receptor was taken from a male donor with ankylosing spondylitis. Sequencing was done on a sample of blood, either unsorted or a sorted T cell fraction (not recorded which). The rearrangement uses TRBV29-1 and TRBJ1-3, with D possibly matching TRBD1 (5 bases). This CDR3 reads CSVQGYSGNTIYF. CDR3 coding DNA: TGCAGCGTTCAGGGATACTCTGGAAACACCATATATTTT.